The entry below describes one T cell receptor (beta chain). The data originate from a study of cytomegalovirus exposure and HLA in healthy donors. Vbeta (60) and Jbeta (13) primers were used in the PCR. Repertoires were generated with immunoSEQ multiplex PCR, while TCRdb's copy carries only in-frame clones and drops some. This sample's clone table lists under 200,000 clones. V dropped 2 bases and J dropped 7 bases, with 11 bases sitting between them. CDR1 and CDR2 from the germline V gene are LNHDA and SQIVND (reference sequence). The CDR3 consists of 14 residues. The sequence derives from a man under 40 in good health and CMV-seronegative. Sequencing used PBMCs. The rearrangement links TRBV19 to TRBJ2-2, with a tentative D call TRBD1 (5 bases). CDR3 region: CASSIQGSGGELFF. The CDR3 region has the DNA TGTGCCAGTAGTATACAGGGTTCTGGCGGGGAGCTGTTTTTT.